This T cell receptor beta chain derives from a study of Graves' ophthalmopathy and Graves' hyperthyroidism. Study summary: Researchers obtained peripheral blood at initial diagnosis, before any treatment had begun.

Study-wide results and limits: Built on 13 signatures, a model told ophthalmopathy apart from stable hyperthyroidism with roughly 88% sensitivity and 81.08% specificity. Detected in blood as well were most expanded thyroid clonotypes with frequency above 0.001.

Beta-chain TCR CDR3 regions were amplified from RNA transcripts. An opening RT-PCR round employed HTBI primers and preceded a second-round multiplex PCR. TCRdb passed the multiplex PCR reads through MiXCR, listing each CDR3 protein once. The sample holds approximately 460,000 distinct CDR3 sequences; approximately 15% are singletons and the top ten take over 8%. This clonotype was seen at least ten times. Antigen unknown. Trimming shortened V by 5 bases and J by 4 bases, and 15 bases separated the two germline ends. Germline V CDR1 and CDR2: MNHNS, SASEGT. This CDR3 has 14 residues. Orbital computed tomography and thyroid ultrasound, along with TRAb, serum thyroxine and clinical symptoms, underpinned diagnosis.

The clonotype was recovered from a woman aged 25 to 45 with Graves' ophthalmopathy. V and J are TRBV6-1 and TRBJ2-7; no clear D gene. Sequencing was done on a sample of blood. CDR3 region: CASSQGSLQYEQYF. The CDR3 nucleotides read TGTGCCAGCAGTCAAGGGTCCCTTCAGTACGAGCAGTACTTC.